What follows are 15 T cell receptor beta chains derived from one specimen sequenced in a study of post-analysis software for immune sequencing data. Unique molecular identifiers were built into the TCR beta cDNA libraries. One entry per CDR3 protein results from TCRdb running MiXCR on the PCR reads. The sample includes roughly 730,000 distinct CDR3 sequences, 25% to 30% of them seen just once. Study-wide results and limits: With TRBV5-6, TRBV5-1 and TRBV20-1 included, 5 or 6 TRBV segments were more frequent in patients than in controls.

No antigens are known for them. Sequencing was performed on blood. Source of these receptors: a girl aged 10-17 years with multiple sclerosis.

The chain is built from TRBV20-1 and TRBJ1-4, with 8 bases aligning to TRBD1. The CDR3 covers 17 residues. J was trimmed by 6 bases and V by 1 base; bases with no gene match: 13. Germline V gives CDR1 DFQATT, CDR2 SNEGSKA (reference sequence). CDR3 sequence reads: CSARAIDRGRRDEKLFF. CDR3 DNA: TGCAGTGCTAGAGCTATAGACAGGGGACGTCGTGATGAAAAACTGTTTTTT.

V gene TRBV7-2 combines with J gene TRBJ2-1; 7 bases are a match to TRBD2. Germline V gene data show CDR1 as SGHTA and CDR2 as FQGNSA. The CDR3 consists of 16 residues. V lost 1 base and J lost 0; bases outside the gene matches: 3. The CDR3 sequence: CASSLVRTSSYNEQFF. CDR3 bases: TGTGCCAGCAGCTTAGTCCGGACTAGCTCCTACAATGAGCAGTTCTTC. The whole variable domain, filled in from reference TRBV7-2 and TRBJ2-1, reads GAGVSQSPSNKVTEKGKDVELRCDPISGHTALYWYRQSLGQGLEFLIYFQGNSAPDKSGLPSDRFSAERTGGSVSTLTIQRTQQEDSAVYLCASSLVRTSSYNEQFFGPGTRLTVL.

The rearrangement joins TRBV28 to TRBJ1-4; 7 bases fit TRBD1. V shed 4 bases, J shed 10 bases, and the junction held 12 bases outside the gene matches. This CDR3 is 15 amino acids long. Germline values: CDR1 MDHEN, CDR2 SYDVKM. CDR3 loop: CASSSPGGGLAKLFF. CDR3 coding DNA: TGTGCCAGCAGTTCCCCAGGGGGGGGTCTGGCAAAACTGTTTTTT. Supplemented by reference TRBV28 and TRBJ1-4, the full variable domain reads DVKVTQSSRYLVKRTGEKVFLECVQDMDHENMFWYRQDPGLGLRLIYFSYDVKMKEKGDIPEGYSVSREKKERFSLILESASTNQTSMYLCASSSPGGGLAKLFFGSGTQLSVL.

This clonotype was detected many times. This chain joins TRBV5-1 and TRBJ2-5; 8 positions match TRBD1. J lost 0 bases, V lost 0 bases, and 4 bases had no gene match. CDR1 SGHRS and CDR2 YFSETQ come from the germline V gene. The CDR3 spans 16 residues. CDR3: CASSLGDRQYQETQYF. DNA for the CDR3: TGCGCCAGCAGCTTGGGGGACAGGCAGTACCAAGAGACCCAGTACTTC.

This chain uses TRBV5-1 with TRBJ2-4, with D possibly matching TRBD2 (5 bases). The end of the DNA aligns better with TRBJ2-5, so the J call may be wrong. Germline V CDR1 and CDR2: SGHRS, YFSETQ. CDR3 length: 15 residues. The CDR3 spells CASSLAGVSWETQYF. The CDR3 nucleotides are TGCGCCAGCAGCTTGGCCGGGGTTTCGTGGGAGACCCAGTACTTC.

This clonotype was detected only a few times. The rearrangement joins TRBV29-1 to TRBJ2-1; D uncertain. Germline lookup yields CDR1 SQVTM and CDR2 ANQGSEA. This CDR3 comprises 15 residues. The V and J ends lost 3 bases and 0 bases respectively, with 12 bases between them. This CDR3 is CSVELGGSSYNEQFF. DNA of the CDR3: TGCAGCGTTGAGCTTGGCGGAAGCTCCTACAATGAGCAGTTCTTC.

This clonotype came up a few times. This chain joins TRBV29-1 and TRBJ2-3; 9 bases line up with TRBD1. The V gene's germline CDR1 is SQVTM and CDR2 ANQGSEA. The CDR3 loop spans 15 amino acids. V was clipped by 7 bases and J by 2 bases; unmatched bases: 10. CDR3 coding DNA: TGCAGCGATACAGGGGGCCCCCTGCACACAGATACGCAGTATTTT. Amino acid sequence: CSDTGGPLHTDTQYF.

The CDR3 sequence is CASSGRPGTLHNEQFF. DNA for the CDR3: TGCGCCAGCAGCGGGCGACCCGGGACCCTCCACAATGAGCAGTTCTTC. This chain links TRBV5-1 with TRBJ2-1; tentatively, D is TRBD1 or TRBD2 (5 bases each). Germline V gene lookup returns CDR1 SGHRS and CDR2 YFSETQ. The CDR3 has 16 residues. The V end was cut by 4 bases, the J end by 5 bases, with 19 bases between.

The CDR3 DNA follows: TGTGCCAGCAGAACGACAGGGAGGCAAGAAAAACTGTTTTTT. Amino acid sequence: CASRTTGRQEKLFF. The V gene is TRBV6-2 or TRBV6-3, the J gene TRBJ1-4, with TRBD1 identical over 7 bases. The CDR3 spans 14 residues. The trim removed 6 bases at V and 8 bases at J, leaving 9 bases unmatched. The germline CDR1 and CDR2 sequences are MNHEY and SVGEGT.

This chain joins TRBV20-1 and TRBJ2-5, with a weak D call TRBD2 (7 bases). From germline, CDR1 is DFQATT and CDR2 SNEGSKA (reference sequence). V lost 1 base to trimming and J lost 5 bases, with 17 bases between them. The CDR3 runs to 15 residues. The CDR3 DNA reads TGCAGTGCTAGAGCCCCCGGGGGGCGAATTGAGACCCAGTACTTC. Translated: CSARAPGGRIETQYF.

This clonotype was seen more than once but under ten times. V is TRBV25-1 and J is TRBJ2-5, with TRBD1 matching 7 bases. Germline V gene data show CDR1 as MGHDK and CDR2 as SYGVNS. With 4 bases clipped from V and 0 bases from J, the junction kept 11 bases outside the gene matches. The CDR3 length is 17 residues. CDR3 in DNA: TGTGCCAGCAGTGGGGTCCCCGGGACAGCCAACCAAGAGACCCAGTACTTC. Its protein is CASSGVPGTANQETQYF.

This clonotype was detected a few times. The J gene is TRBJ1-2, the V gene TRBV6-5; 7 bases are a match to TRBD1. With 7 bases clipped from V and 3 bases from J, the junction kept 8 bases outside the gene matches. Germline V lookup: CDR1 MNHEY, CDR2 SVGAGI. The CDR3 totals 14 residues. Here the CDR3 DNA reads TGTGCCAGCACTCTCGGGACAGACCACTATGGCTACACCTTC. It encodes CASTLGTDHYGYTF.

The chain couples TRBV7-2 to TRBJ1-1; D is possibly TRBD1 (5 bases). Trimming cost V 2 bases and J 3 bases, with 10 bases left between them. Germline CDR1 reads SGHTA; CDR2 reads FQGNSA. This CDR3 comprises 14 residues. The CDR3 is CASSLTPRDTEAFF. The CDR3 DNA sequence: TGTGCCAGCAGCTTAACCCCCAGGGACACTGAAGCTTTCTTT.

The J gene is TRBJ2-1, the V gene TRBV7-9; 12 bases line up with TRBD2. This CDR3 comprises 15 residues. V shed 2 bases, J shed 6 bases, and the junction held 2 bases outside the gene matches. Germline loops: CDR1 SEHNR, CDR2 FQNEAQ (reference sequence). CDR3 DNA sequence: TGTGCCAGCAGCTTAACGGGACTAGCGGGCAATGAGCAGTTCTTC. Translating it yields CASSLTGLAGNEQFF.

This sequence joins TRBV6-2 or TRBV6-3 and TRBJ2-1; maybe TRBD2 (6 bases). The CDR3 length is 11 residues. V was shortened by 6 bases and J by 15 bases, with 15 bases between the two germline ends. Germline assignment: CDR1 MNHEY and CDR2 SVGEGT. This chain's CDR3 is CASSRGDVRFF. The CDR3 DNA reads as TGTGCCAGCAGCCGCGGGGATGTTCGGTTCTTC.